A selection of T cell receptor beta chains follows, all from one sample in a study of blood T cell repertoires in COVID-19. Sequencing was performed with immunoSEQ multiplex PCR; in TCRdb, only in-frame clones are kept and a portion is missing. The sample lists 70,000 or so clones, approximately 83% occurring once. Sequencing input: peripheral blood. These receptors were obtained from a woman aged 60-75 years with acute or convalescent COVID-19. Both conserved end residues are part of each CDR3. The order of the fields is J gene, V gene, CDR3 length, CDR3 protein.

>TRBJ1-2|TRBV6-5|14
CASSTGTTNYGYTF
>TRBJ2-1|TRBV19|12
CASSSTGGSQFF
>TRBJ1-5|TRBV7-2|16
CASSQQGQGVNQPQHF
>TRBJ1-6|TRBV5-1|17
CASSRGDDLTGPSPLHF
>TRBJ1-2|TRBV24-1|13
CATSDRERNGYTF
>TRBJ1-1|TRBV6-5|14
CASRHRGGGTEAFF
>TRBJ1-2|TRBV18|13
CASSPGGNYGYTF
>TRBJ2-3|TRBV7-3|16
CASSLGLAGGSNTQYF
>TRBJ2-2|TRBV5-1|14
CASSLGQTTGELFF
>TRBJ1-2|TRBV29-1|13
CSVAGDRNYGYTF
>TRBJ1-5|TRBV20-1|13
CSASRDVNQPQHF
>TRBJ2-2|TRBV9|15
CASSIGQTNTGELFF
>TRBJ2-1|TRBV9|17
CASSVELRTSGYNEQFF
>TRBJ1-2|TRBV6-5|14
CASRELQGIYGYTF